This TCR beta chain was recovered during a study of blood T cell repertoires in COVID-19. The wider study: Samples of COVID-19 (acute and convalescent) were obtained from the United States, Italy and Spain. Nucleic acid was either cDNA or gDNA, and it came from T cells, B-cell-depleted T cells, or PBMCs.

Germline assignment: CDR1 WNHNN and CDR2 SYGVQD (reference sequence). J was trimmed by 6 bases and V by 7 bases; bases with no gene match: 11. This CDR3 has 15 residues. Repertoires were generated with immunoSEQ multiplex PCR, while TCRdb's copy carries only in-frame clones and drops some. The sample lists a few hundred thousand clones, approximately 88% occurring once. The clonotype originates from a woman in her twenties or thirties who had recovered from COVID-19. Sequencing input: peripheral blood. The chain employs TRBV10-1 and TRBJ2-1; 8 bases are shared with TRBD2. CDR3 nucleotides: TGCGCCAGCACGACCCCCGGGGGGGCAGGCAATGAGCAGTTCTTC. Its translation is CASTTPGGAGNEQFF.